The next 32 T cell receptor beta chains were all read from a single sample in a study of CXCR3-negative and CXCR3-positive naive CD8 T cells. Libraries of TRB cDNA were made by 5' RACE and carried UMIs. TCRdb re-analyzed the 5' RACE reads; it lists each CDR3 protein once, without DNA. The sample holds over 100,000 distinct CDR3 sequences. These TCRs' antigens remain unknown. Overall study findings and caveats: CXCR3-negative naive cells had less hydrophobic TRB CDR3s than did CXCR3-positive naive cells.

The sample was naive CXCR3+ CD8+ T cells from blood. The subset: CD45RO-CCR7+CD27+CD95- naive CD8+ T cells expressing CXCR3 (TNR3+). Receptors originate from a human donor in good health. Some clones in this sample may be carry-over from other donors' samples.

The CDR3 is CASSLDDTDTQYF. The gene calls are TRBV5-1 and TRBJ2-3. From germline, CDR1 is SGHRS and CDR2 YFSETQ. The CDR3 spans 13 residues.

V and J are TRBV29-1 and TRBJ2-7; the D call of TRBD1 rests on TCRdb alone, since no DNA is present to check it. Germline V CDR1 and CDR2: SQVTM, ANQGSEA. This CDR3 is 13 amino acids long. The CDR3 reads CSTNPDRGYEQYF.

The chain combines TRBV28 with TRBJ2-1; TCRdb gives TRBD1 as the D gene, but with no DNA this cannot be confirmed. The CDR3 has 16 amino acids. Germline CDR1 MDHEN, CDR2 SYDVKM. The CDR3 here is CASSLDLGGAYNEQFF.

The V call is TRBV11-2, the J call TRBJ1-1; TCRdb names TRBD1, which stays unverified in the absence of DNA. CDR3 length: 16 amino acids. Germline V gene data show CDR1 as SGHAT and CDR2 as FQNNGV. Here the CDR3 reads CASSLLETGPNTEAFF.

The chain carries TRBV6-2 or TRBV6-3 and TRBJ2-1. The CDR3 loop spans 14 amino acids. The germline gives CDR1 MNHEY, CDR2 SVGEGT. CDR3 protein: CASSQYIGNNEQFF.

The chain has TRBV29-1 and TRBJ2-2. Germline V gene data show CDR1 as SQVTM and CDR2 as ANQGSEA. The CDR3 spans 13 residues. The CDR3 is CSVLKENTGELFF.

The rearrangement links TRBV29-1 to TRBJ2-1; TCRdb outputs TRBD1, but without DNA this stays unchecked. Germline-derived CDR1 and CDR2 are SQVTM and ANQGSEA. This CDR3 spans 11 amino acids. The CDR3 sequence is CSVAQGREQFF.

The J gene is TRBJ2-2, the V gene TRBV6-2 or TRBV6-3; the D call from TCRdb, TRBD1, cannot be confirmed without DNA. Germline values: CDR1 MNHEY, CDR2 SVGEGT. The CDR3 loop spans 14 amino acids. The CDR3 protein is CASSEGQSSGELFF.

The chain joins TRBV28 to TRBJ2-2; TCRdb outputs TRBD1, but without DNA this stays unchecked. The germline CDR1 and CDR2 sequences are MDHEN and SYDVKM. The CDR3 length is 15 residues. The CDR3 here is CASTPTGLNTGELFF.

The chain carries TRBV28 and TRBJ2-7; with no DNA, the TCRdb D assignment of TRBD1 cannot be verified. Germline V lookup: CDR1 MDHEN, CDR2 SYDVKM. The CDR3 has 16 residues. CDR3 in amino acids: CASSLYLGQGTYEQYF.

V usage is TRBV9 and J usage is TRBJ2-7; TCRdb's D call, TRBD1, is unchecked because there is no DNA. The CDR3 length is 14 residues. Per germline, CDR1 SGDLS and CDR2 YYNGEE. Here the CDR3 reads CASSVQGSSYEQYF. Complete variable domain (other parts from reference TRBV9 and TRBJ2-7): DSGVTQTPKHLITATGQRVTLRCSPRSGDLSVYWYQQSLDQGLQFLIQYYNGEERAKGNILERFSAQQFPDLHSELNLSSLELGDSALYFCASSVQGSSYEQYFGPGTRLTVT.

The V call is TRBV29-1, the J call TRBJ2-3; the TCRdb call, TRBD2, lacks DNA for checking. The CDR3 is 14 residues long. Germline V CDR1 and CDR2: SQVTM, ANQGSEA. The CDR3 loop reads CSVEIAGGVYTQYF.

The chain joins TRBV7-2 to TRBJ2-7; TCRdb lists TRBD1, though no DNA is available to test this call. Germline-derived CDR1 and CDR2 are SGHTA and FQGNSA. The CDR3 loop spans 17 amino acids. The CDR3 loop reads CASSPILGQDPSYEQYF.

CDR3 sequence: CAIRGQGSDEQYF. The J gene is TRBJ2-7, the V gene TRBV10-3; TCRdb's D call, TRBD1, is unchecked because there is no DNA. Per the germline V gene, CDR1 is ENHRY and CDR2 is SYGVKD. The CDR3 contains 13 residues.

V and J are TRBV27 and TRBJ2-7. Germline V gives CDR1 MNHEY, CDR2 SMNVEV (reference sequence). This CDR3 is 12 amino acids long. The CDR3: CASGFSGVEQYF.

This sequence joins TRBV28 and TRBJ2-1. From germline, CDR1 is MDHEN and CDR2 SYDVKM. This CDR3 has 17 amino acids. The CDR3 here is CASSLTSAGGPNNEQFF.

The J gene is TRBJ2-1, the V gene TRBV4-3. The CDR3 spans 13 residues. CDR1 LGHNA and CDR2 YSLEER come from the germline V gene. This chain's CDR3 is CASSQDMVYEQFF.

This chain uses TRBV12-3 or TRBV12-4 with TRBJ2-7; checking the TCRdb D call of TRBD2 is not possible without DNA. The CDR3 spans 14 residues. The CDR3 reads CASSLDYGTYEQYF.

This CDR3 is CSAKGVTNEKLFF. V usage is TRBV20-1 and J usage is TRBJ1-4; TCRdb returns TRBD1, unconfirmable since there is no DNA. CDR3 size: 13 residues. Germline assignment: CDR1 DFQATT and CDR2 SNEGSKA (reference sequence).

The rearrangement uses TRBV15 and TRBJ2-7; the TRBD2 assignment by TCRdb is unverifiable without DNA. From germline, CDR1 is LNHNV and CDR2 YYDKDF (reference sequence). The length of the CDR3 is 14 residues. The chain's CDR3 is CATSSVTEVYEQYF.

This chain links TRBV12-3 or TRBV12-4 with TRBJ2-3. The CDR3 totals 14 residues. The CDR3 sequence: CASSLAGRTDTQYF.

The V and J genes are TRBV7-9 and TRBJ2-1. Germline V gene lookup returns CDR1 SEHNR and CDR2 FQNEAQ (reference sequence). This CDR3 spans 13 amino acids. This CDR3 is CASSDSSYNEQFF.

The CDR3 region is CSVLRGFNEQYF. The chain couples TRBV29-1 to TRBJ2-7; TCRdb calls TRBD2, which cannot be checked without DNA. The CDR3 runs to 12 residues. Germline CDR1 SQVTM, CDR2 ANQGSEA.

The CDR3 loop is CASSFGTAQETQYF. The chain uses TRBV12-3 or TRBV12-4 and TRBJ2-5; the TCRdb call, TRBD1, lacks DNA for checking. This CDR3 contains 14 residues.

V and J are TRBV28 and TRBJ1-2; TCRdb's D call of TRBD1 is untestable without DNA. From germline, CDR1 is MDHEN and CDR2 SYDVKM. CDR3 length: 14 amino acids. CDR3: CASSFYRVIGGYTF.

The chain's CDR3 is CASSSLAGVGTDTQYF. The V gene is TRBV7-8, the J gene TRBJ2-3; TCRdb returns TRBD2, unconfirmable since there is no DNA. Per germline, CDR1 SGHVS and CDR2 FQNEAQ. This CDR3 comprises 16 residues.

The chain has TRBV9 and TRBJ1-4; absent DNA, TCRdb's TRBD1 call cannot be checked. The germline V gene encodes CDR1 SGDLS and CDR2 YYNGEE. This CDR3 has 15 residues. The CDR3 sequence: CASSTGQEEREKLFF.

This rearrangement joins TRBV29-1 to TRBJ2-7; TCRdb reports TRBD2, a call that lacks DNA to check it against. The CDR3 spans 13 residues. CDR1 is SQVTM and CDR2 is ANQGSEA in the germline V gene. The CDR3 sequence is CSVETSGDYEQYF.

The chain carries TRBV28 and TRBJ2-1; as DNA is missing, the TRBD2 call by TCRdb cannot be tested. CDR1 MDHEN and CDR2 SYDVKM come from the germline V gene. The CDR3 is made up of 17 amino acids. The CDR3 region is CASSLTLWREIPNEQFF.

The rearrangement links TRBV19 to TRBJ2-6. Germline V gene sequence: CDR1 LNHDA, CDR2 SQIVND (reference sequence). The CDR3 sequence is 17 residues long. CDR3 region: CASSDLGQSSGANVLTF.

The chain has TRBV6-5 and TRBJ2-1; TCRdb lists TRBD1, though no DNA is available to test this call. This CDR3 contains 15 residues. In germline, CDR1 is MNHEY, CDR2 SVGAGI. The CDR3 here is CASSYNRWQGNEQFF.

This chain uses TRBV28 with TRBJ1-4. Per the germline V gene, CDR1 is MDHEN and CDR2 is SYDVKM. This CDR3 is 15 amino acids long. The CDR3 loop reads CASSPDPGLSGKLFF.